This is a list of T cell receptor beta chains from one sample in a study of OX40 agonist ivuxolimab in advanced cancers. Method: immunoSEQ multiplex PCR; TCRdb's copy keeps in-frame clones and lacks some. This sample has roughly 100,000 clones, with 85% to 90% found just once. Here the sequenced sample was CD4+ or CD8+ T cells sorted from blood, taken in a trial of the OX40 agonist ivuxolimab. Receptors were obtained from an adult with an advanced solid tumor such as melanoma, head and neck, liver or kidney cancer. Each CDR3 is given with its conserved first and last residue. D genes are given only for firm matches.

CDR3 protein: CASSLNRGQGVEQYF
D gene: TRBD1
J gene: TRBJ2-7
V gene: TRBV28

CDR3 protein: CSAKEETQYF
D gene: .
J gene: TRBJ2-5
V gene: TRBV20-1

CDR3 protein: CASRSSGGSDTQYF
D gene: TRBD2
J gene: TRBJ2-3
V gene: TRBV5-4

CDR3 protein: CASSEAGNPGADTQYF
D gene: .
J gene: TRBJ2-3
V gene: TRBV2

CDR3 protein: CASSLVEPSSGNTIYF
D gene: .
J gene: TRBJ1-3
V gene: TRBV7-8

CDR3 protein: CASSLGGTASSGYTF
D gene: TRBD1
J gene: TRBJ1-2
V gene: TRBV5-4

CDR3 protein: CASSLAMEQGNTF
D gene: .
J gene: TRBJ1-2
V gene: TRBV7-9

CDR3 protein: CASSPTSGGPLSQYF
D gene: TRBD2
J gene: TRBJ2-5
V gene: TRBV11-2

CDR3 protein: CASSLESAIAKNIQYF
D gene: .
J gene: TRBJ2-4
V gene: TRBV5-4

CDR3 protein: CASRRPTTGNTIYF
D gene: .
J gene: TRBJ1-3
V gene: TRBV6-7

CDR3 protein: CASSPLWDEQFF
D gene: .
J gene: TRBJ2-1
V gene: TRBV7-2

CDR3 protein: CASSLGQVSSYEQYF
D gene: .
J gene: TRBJ2-7
V gene: TRBV5-1

CDR3 protein: CASSSYRESRYTF
D gene: .
J gene: TRBJ1-2
V gene: TRBV7-2

CDR3 protein: CASSYSPWAYEQYF
D gene: .
J gene: TRBJ2-7
V gene: TRBV6-5

CDR3 protein: CASSANKQPSNQPQHF
D gene: .
J gene: TRBJ1-5
V gene: TRBV7-9

CDR3 protein: CASSQDPGSYEQYF
D gene: .
J gene: TRBJ2-7
V gene: TRBV4-3

CDR3 protein: CASTGGGAVETQYF
D gene: TRBD2
J gene: TRBJ2-5
V gene: TRBV2

CDR3 protein: CASNLGRDYEQYF
D gene: .
J gene: TRBJ2-7
V gene: TRBV28

CDR3 protein: CASSPGGSYEQYF
D gene: TRBD2
J gene: TRBJ2-7
V gene: TRBV28

CDR3 protein: CASSSISGSGIEQFF
D gene: TRBD2
J gene: TRBJ2-1
V gene: TRBV11-2

CDR3 protein: CSALSNQPQHF
D gene: .
J gene: TRBJ1-5
V gene: TRBV20-1

CDR3 protein: CASSPRTVPNSPLHF
D gene: .
J gene: TRBJ1-6
V gene: TRBV5-1

CDR3 protein: CASRSGTEMNTEAFF
D gene: .
J gene: TRBJ1-1
V gene: TRBV6-5

CDR3 protein: CASSQEAAGTNYGYTF
D gene: .
J gene: TRBJ1-2
V gene: TRBV4-1

CDR3 protein: CAIHRGLSYGYTF
D gene: .
J gene: TRBJ1-2
V gene: TRBV10-3

CDR3 protein: CASSLETGMYEQYF
D gene: .
J gene: TRBJ2-7
V gene: TRBV7-2

CDR3 protein: CASSPNVASGPGVNEQFF
D gene: TRBD2
J gene: TRBJ2-1
V gene: TRBV7-2

CDR3 protein: CASSLAGQLYEQYF
D gene: .
J gene: TRBJ2-7
V gene: TRBV7-9

CDR3 protein: CASSSKTPAYQPQHF
D gene: .
J gene: TRBJ1-5
V gene: TRBV6-5

CDR3 protein: CASSPQGATDTQYF
D gene: .
J gene: TRBJ2-3
V gene: TRBV27

CDR3 protein: CASSLLVSPLHF
D gene: .
J gene: TRBJ1-6
V gene: TRBV6-5

CDR3 protein: CASRAGTGGEKLFF
D gene: TRBD1
J gene: TRBJ1-4
V gene: TRBV4-1

CDR3 protein: CASSRTDENQPQHF
D gene: .
J gene: TRBJ1-5
V gene: TRBV6-6

CDR3 protein: CASSGQNGNEQFF
D gene: .
J gene: TRBJ2-1
V gene: TRBV4-3

CDR3 protein: CASSSGTGNTIYF
D gene: .
J gene: TRBJ1-3
V gene: TRBV7-9

CDR3 protein: CAIRTGTGQETQYF
D gene: TRBD1
J gene: TRBJ2-5
V gene: TRBV10-3

CDR3 protein: CASSLDGGTDTQYF
D gene: .
J gene: TRBJ2-3
V gene: TRBV7-2

CDR3 protein: CASSLSGSPLHF
D gene: .
J gene: TRBJ1-6
V gene: TRBV28

CDR3 protein: CASSMFGQGGTGELFF
D gene: TRBD1
J gene: TRBJ2-2
V gene: TRBV28

CDR3 protein: CASSRQTELAKNIQYF
D gene: .
J gene: TRBJ2-4
V gene: TRBV7-2

CDR3 protein: CASSLSPRNTEAFF
D gene: .
J gene: TRBJ1-1
V gene: TRBV7-9

CDR3 protein: CSAEDNYNEQFF
D gene: .
J gene: TRBJ2-1
V gene: TRBV29-1

CDR3 protein: CASSQTGEQYGYTF
D gene: TRBD1
J gene: TRBJ1-2
V gene: TRBV28

CDR3 protein: CAISAPGNEQFF
D gene: .
J gene: TRBJ2-1
V gene: TRBV10-3